This passage covers 5 T cell receptor beta chains from one sample sequenced in a study of T cell responses to AZD1222 COVID-19 vaccine. The assay was immunoSEQ multiplex PCR, and TCRdb's table has in-frame clones only and misses some. Of tens of thousands of clones in the sample, roughly 88% are singletons; the top ten hold 20% to 25%. The sample in question was peripheral blood, obtained on day 0 of AZD1222 vaccination. Receptor source: an adult in good health.

The chain carries TRBV18 and TRBJ2-7; no reliable D call. Germline V CDR1 and CDR2: KGHSH, LQKENI. The CDR3 runs 15 residues. V was pared by 3 bases and J by 7 bases, with 19 bases between. The CDR3 DNA follows: TGTGCCAGCTCACCCTCGTCGGACGGCGGTGTGGAGCAGTACTTC. Translation gives CASSPSSDGGVEQYF.

This chain links TRBV28 with TRBJ1-1, with D perhaps TRBD1 (5 bases). The CDR3 runs to 14 residues. Trimming removed 8 bases at V and 3 bases at J, with 16 bases between. CDR1 and CDR2 (germline): MDHEN, SYDVKM. In DNA form, the CDR3 reads TGTGCCAGCCTCTCCAGGGCAGACTACACTGAAGCTTTCTTT. Encoded protein: CASLSRADYTEAFF.

The chain employs TRBV2 and TRBJ2-3; 10 nucleotides agree with TRBD2. CDR3 length: 16 amino acids. Germline trimming cut 4 bases from V and 2 bases from J; bases unmatched to any gene: 6. From germline, CDR1 is SNHLY and CDR2 FYNNEI. For the CDR3, the DNA is TGTGCCAGCAGTGCTGGACTAGCGGAATACACAGATACGCAGTATTTT. Translated: CASSAGLAEYTDTQYF.

The chain recombines TRBV7-9 with TRBJ1-5; TRBD1 matches at 7 bases. Germline V CDR1 and CDR2: SEHNR, FQNEAQ (reference sequence). V shed 3 bases and J 3 bases; nucleotides not matched to a gene: 5. The CDR3 covers 15 residues. CDR3 in DNA: TGTGCCAGCAGCTTGGAAGGGACAGTCAATCAGCCCCAGCATTTT. This encodes CASSLEGTVNQPQHF. The full variable domain, with the rest looked up from reference TRBV7-9 and TRBJ1-5, is DTGVSQNPRHKITKRGQNVTFRCDPISEHNRLYWYRQTLGQGPEFLTYFQNEAQLEKSRLLSDRFSAERPKGSFSTLEIQRTEQGDSAMYLCASSLEGTVNQPQHFGDGTRLSIL.

The chain recombines TRBV13 with TRBJ2-7, with D perhaps matching TRBD2 (6 bases). Trimming took 0 bases from V and 0 from J, leaving 12 bases between them. This CDR3 region has 16 residues. CDR1 is PRHDT and CDR2 is FYEKMQ in the germline V gene (reference sequence). CDR3 protein: CASSLGGLGSSYEQYF. For the CDR3, the DNA is TGTGCCAGCAGCTTAGGGGGACTGGGAAGCTCCTACGAGCAGTACTTC.